Listed here are 15 T cell receptor beta chains from one sample, sequenced in a study of blood T cell repertoires in COVID-19 (dated by TCRdb to 2018 to 2020). The library was produced with the immunoSEQ multiplex PCR assay. TCRdb obtained this table from immuneACCESS and retained in-frame rearrangements with V and J assigned. These tables miss some clones; where compared with another copy, unresolved V genes account for less than half of the shortfall, and the remainder is unexplained. The sample table shows approximately 150,000 clones, and about 83% are seen once. The top ten clones comprise around 2.7% of the sample. Sequences were obtained from peripheral blood. All receptors derive from a woman aged 80 or over with COVID-19, enrolled during active disease.

The chain joins TRBV24-1 to TRBJ2-7, with a tentative D call TRBD1 (5 bases). Trimming cost V 5 bases and J 4 bases, with 11 bases left between them. CDR3 length equals 13 residues. Looked up from germline, CDR1 is KGHDR and CDR2 is SFDVKD. As DNA, the CDR3 is TGTGCCACCAGTGCCCCAGGGTGGTACGAGCAGTACTTC. Translated, it gives CATSAPGWYEQYF.

This clone was observed once. This chain connects TRBV19 to TRBJ1-2; D is undetermined. The CDR3 extends over 13 amino acids. Germline CDR1 and CDR2: LNHDA and SQIVND (reference sequence). V lost 3 bases and J 5 bases, leaving 10 bases between the germline ends. In DNA form, the CDR3 reads TGTGCCAGTAGTATCCGCAGGCCTTATGGCTACACCTTC. Translation: CASSIRRPYGYTF.

The CDR3: CASSHSGQGSSYEQYF. The CDR3 DNA follows: TGTGCCAGCAGCCATTCCGGACAGGGGAGCTCCTACGAGCAGTACTTC. The chain is built from TRBV5-6 and TRBJ2-7; TRBD1 matches at 9 bases. From germline, CDR1 is SGHDT and CDR2 YYEEEE. The CDR3 is 16 residues long. V dropped 4 bases and J dropped 0; count of bases not matched to a gene: 8.

The chain carries TRBV29-1 and TRBJ2-7, with D perhaps TRBD2 (5 bases). Germline loops: CDR1 SQVTM, CDR2 ANQGSEA. V was clipped by 5 bases and J by 7 bases, with 15 bases between them. The CDR3 contains 12 residues. Here the CDR3 DNA reads TGCAGCGTTCCCTACCGGGATATTGAGCAGTACTTC. Translated: CSVPYRDIEQYF.

The chain employs TRBV7-2 and TRBJ2-7; weak D call: TRBD2 (5 bases). The CDR3 is 15 amino acids. Trimming pared 3 bases from V and 3 bases from J, leaving 15 bases between. CDR1 is SGHTA, CDR2 FQGNSA, per germline. The CDR3 DNA follows: TGTGCCAGCAGCTTTTCTAGAGGGTTCTACTACGAGCAGTACTTC. Amino acid sequence: CASSFSRGFYYEQYF.

The gene calls are TRBV4-2 and TRBJ2-7, with D possibly TRBD1 on 6 matching bases. CDR1 and CDR2 (germline): LGHNA, YNFKEQ. The CDR3 sequence is 17 residues long. The germline V and J ends were trimmed by 4 bases and 3 bases, with 22 bases remaining between them. The CDR3 sequence: CASSRADRPQTIYEQYF. CDR3 in DNA: TGTGCCAGCAGCCGTGCGGACAGACCCCAGACTATCTACGAGCAGTACTTC.

This sequence joins TRBV27 and TRBJ1-5; D is ambiguous. V was clipped by 4 bases and J by 5 bases, with 9 bases between them. The CDR3 runs 13 residues. Germline CDR1 reads MNHEY; CDR2 reads SMNVEV (reference sequence). The CDR3 sequence: CASSSGIYQPQHF. Here the CDR3 DNA reads TGTGCCAGCAGTTCCGGGATATATCAGCCCCAGCATTTT.

V and J are TRBV18 and TRBJ2-7, with 10 bases matching TRBD1. CDR1 is KGHSH, CDR2 LQKENI, per germline. J gave up 2 bases and V 6 bases, and 7 bases lay outside the gene matches. This CDR3 comprises 15 residues. CDR3 sequence reads: CASSIKGTGAYEQYF. The DNA of the CDR3 is TGTGCCAGCTCGATAAAAGGGACAGGGGCCTACGAGCAGTACTTC.

The V gene is TRBV24-1, the J gene TRBJ2-3; TRBD1 agrees at 7 bases. Germline assignment: CDR1 KGHDR and CDR2 SFDVKD. The V and J ends lost 4 bases and 4 bases, in that order; junction bases with no gene match: 7. The length of the CDR3 is 15 residues. Written as DNA, the CDR3 is TGTGCCACCAGTGAGCGGACAGGCGCCGCAGATACGCAGTATTTT. The encoded protein is CATSERTGAADTQYF.

A few counts support this clone. The gene calls are TRBV28 and TRBJ1-1; unclear D gene. Trimming cost V 2 bases and J 5 bases, with 6 bases left between them. CDR3 length: 12 residues. The germline V gene encodes CDR1 MDHEN and CDR2 SYDVKM. CDR3 nucleotides: TGTGCCAGCAGTTTAACTACGACTGAAGCTTTCTTT. Translated: CASSLTTTEAFF.

The chain carries TRBV6-5 and TRBJ2-7, with 7 bases aligning to TRBD2. The junction had 15 bases not matched to a gene; V was cut back by 6 bases and J by 7 bases. Per the germline V gene, CDR1 is MNHEY and CDR2 is SVGAGI. CDR3 size: 15 residues. CDR3 sequence: CASRPLGVAGGEQYF. The CDR3 nucleotides are TGTGCCAGCAGGCCGCTCGGGGTAGCCGGGGGGGAGCAGTACTTC.

V gene TRBV5-4 combines with J gene TRBJ1-1; TRBD1 is a possible D gene (5 bases). The CDR3 loop spans 16 amino acids. Trimming shortened V by 4 bases and J by 3 bases, and 19 bases separated the two germline ends. Germline CDR1 SGHNT, CDR2 YYREEE (reference sequence). CDR3 loop: CASSQGGAGWDTEAFF. Written as DNA, the CDR3 is TGTGCCAGCAGCCAGGGAGGGGCAGGGTGGGACACTGAAGCTTTCTTT.

This sequence joins TRBV19 and TRBJ2-2; 11 bases are a match to TRBD1. V shed 7 bases, J shed 5 bases, and the junction held 6 bases outside the gene matches. This CDR3 is 15 amino acids long. Germline-derived CDR1 and CDR2 are LNHDA and SQIVND (reference sequence). The CDR3 protein is CASTAGTGGTGELFF. CDR3 DNA sequence: TGTGCCAGTACAGCCGGGACAGGGGGTACCGGGGAGCTGTTTTTT.

The rearrangement joins TRBV10-3 to TRBJ2-5; the D gene is possibly TRBD2 (6 bases). The CDR3 is 13 amino acids. V dropped 7 bases and J dropped 1 base, with 10 bases sitting between them. Germline loops: CDR1 ENHRY, CDR2 SYGVKD. CDR3 DNA: TGTGCCATCATGGCGGGGATCCAAGAGACCCAGTACTTC. Its translation: CAIMAGIQETQYF.

The rearrangement links TRBV28 to TRBJ1-5, with a tentative D call TRBD1 (6 bases). This CDR3 spans 13 amino acids. Per germline, CDR1 MDHEN and CDR2 SYDVKM. V gave up 6 bases and J gave up 7 bases, with 13 bases separating them. CDR3: CASRGVQGQPQHF. The DNA for the CDR3 is TGTGCCAGCAGGGGGGTACAGGGACAGCCCCAGCATTTT.